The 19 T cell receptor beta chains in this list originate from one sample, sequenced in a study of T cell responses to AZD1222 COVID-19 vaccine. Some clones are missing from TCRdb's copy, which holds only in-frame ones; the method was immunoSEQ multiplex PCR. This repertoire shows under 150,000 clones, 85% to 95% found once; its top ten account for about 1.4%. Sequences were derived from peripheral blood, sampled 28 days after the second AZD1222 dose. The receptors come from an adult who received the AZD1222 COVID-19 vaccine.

CDR3 nucleotides: TGTGCCAGCAGCGGGCAGGGGAGGTGGGGCAATGAGCAGTTCTTC. Its translation is CASSGQGRWGNEQFF. The chain joins TRBV9 to TRBJ2-1, with D possibly called TRBD1 or TRBD2 (6 bases each). The V and J ends lost 3 bases and 6 bases respectively, with 16 bases between them. Germline values: CDR1 SGDLS, CDR2 YYNGEE. The CDR3 sequence is 15 residues long.

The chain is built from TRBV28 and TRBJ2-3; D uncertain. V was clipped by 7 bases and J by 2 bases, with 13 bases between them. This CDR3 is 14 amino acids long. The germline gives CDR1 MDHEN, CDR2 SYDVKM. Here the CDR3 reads CASNSGALTDTQYF. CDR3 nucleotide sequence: TGTGCCAGCAATAGTGGAGCTCTCACAGATACGCAGTATTTT.

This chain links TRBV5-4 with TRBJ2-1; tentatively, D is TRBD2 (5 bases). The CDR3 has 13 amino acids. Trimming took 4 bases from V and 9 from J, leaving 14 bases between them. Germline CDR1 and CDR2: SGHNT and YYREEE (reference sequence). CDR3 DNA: TGTGCCAGCAGCCCCACAGTAGGAGGTGAGCAGTTCTTC. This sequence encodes CASSPTVGGEQFF.

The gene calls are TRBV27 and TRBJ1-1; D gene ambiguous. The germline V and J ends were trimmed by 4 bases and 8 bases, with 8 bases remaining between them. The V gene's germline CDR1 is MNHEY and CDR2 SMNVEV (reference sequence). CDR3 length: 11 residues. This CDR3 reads CASSSSVEAFF. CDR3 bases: TGTGCCAGCAGTTCTAGCGTCGAAGCTTTCTTT.

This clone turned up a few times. The chain's CDR3 is CASSLGQASPEQYF. The CDR3 DNA is TGTGCCAGCAGCCTGGGTCAGGCCTCTCCCGAGCAGTACTTC. The rearrangement links TRBV5-4 to TRBJ2-7, with D unresolved. V gave up 4 bases and J gave up 6 bases, with 17 bases separating them. The CDR3 totals 14 residues. Germline CDR1 and CDR2: SGHNT and YYREEE (reference sequence).

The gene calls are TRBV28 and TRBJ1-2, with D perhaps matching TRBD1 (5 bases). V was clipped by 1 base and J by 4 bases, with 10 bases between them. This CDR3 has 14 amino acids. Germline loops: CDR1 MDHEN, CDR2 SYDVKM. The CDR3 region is CASSLSQASYGYTF. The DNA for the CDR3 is TGTGCCAGCAGTTTATCACAGGCTAGCTATGGCTACACCTTC.

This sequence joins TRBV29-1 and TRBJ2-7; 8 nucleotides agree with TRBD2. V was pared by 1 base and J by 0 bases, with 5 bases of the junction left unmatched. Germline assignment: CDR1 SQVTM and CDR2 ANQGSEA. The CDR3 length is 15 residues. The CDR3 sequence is CSVEVRLAGSYEQYF. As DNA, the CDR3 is TGCAGCGTTGAAGTTCGGCTAGCGGGCTCCTACGAGCAGTACTTC.

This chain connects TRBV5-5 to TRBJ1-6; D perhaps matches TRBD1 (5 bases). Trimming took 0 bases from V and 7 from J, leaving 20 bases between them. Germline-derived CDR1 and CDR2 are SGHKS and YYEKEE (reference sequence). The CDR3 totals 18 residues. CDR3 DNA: TGTGCCAGCAGCTTGGGAGGAATAGTCCGGGGCCAAAATTCACCCCTCCACTTT. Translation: CASSLGGIVRGQNSPLHF. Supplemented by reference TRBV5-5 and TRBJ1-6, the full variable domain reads DAGVTQSPTHLIKTRGQQVTLRCSPISGHKSVSWYQQVLGQGPQFIFQYYEKEERGRGNFPDRFSARQFPNYSSELNVNALLLGDSALYLCASSLGGIVRGQNSPLHFGNGTRLTVT.

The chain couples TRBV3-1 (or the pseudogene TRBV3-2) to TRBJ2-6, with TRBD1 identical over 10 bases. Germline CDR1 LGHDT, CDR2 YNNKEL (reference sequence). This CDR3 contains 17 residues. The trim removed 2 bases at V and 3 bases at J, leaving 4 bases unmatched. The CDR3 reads CASSQRGTGDGANVLTF. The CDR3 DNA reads TGTGCCAGCAGCCAAAGAGGGACAGGGGATGGGGCCAACGTCCTGACTTTC.

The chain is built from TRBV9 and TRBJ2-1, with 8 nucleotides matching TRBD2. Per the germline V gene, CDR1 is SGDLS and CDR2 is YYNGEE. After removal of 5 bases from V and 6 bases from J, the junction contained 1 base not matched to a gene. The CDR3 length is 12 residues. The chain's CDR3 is CASRGLGNEQFF. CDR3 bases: TGTGCCAGCAGGGGACTAGGCAATGAGCAGTTCTTC.

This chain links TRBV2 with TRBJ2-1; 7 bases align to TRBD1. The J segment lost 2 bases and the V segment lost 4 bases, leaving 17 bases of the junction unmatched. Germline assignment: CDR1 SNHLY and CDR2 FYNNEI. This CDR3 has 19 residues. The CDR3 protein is CASSGSPSRRQGAYNEQFF. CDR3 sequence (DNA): TGTGCCAGCAGTGGATCCCCGTCGCGAAGGCAGGGGGCCTACAATGAGCAGTTCTTC.

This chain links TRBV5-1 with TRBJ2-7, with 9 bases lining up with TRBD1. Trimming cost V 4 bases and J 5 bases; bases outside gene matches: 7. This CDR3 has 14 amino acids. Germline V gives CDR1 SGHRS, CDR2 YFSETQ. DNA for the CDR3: TGCGCCAGCAGCAGAGGACAGGGGCTAGACGAGCAGTACTTC. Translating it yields CASSRGQGLDEQYF. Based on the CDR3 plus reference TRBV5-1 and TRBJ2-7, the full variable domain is KAGVTQTPRYLIKTRGQQVTLSCSPISGHRSVSWYQQTPGQGLQFLFEYFSETQRNKGNFPGRFSGRQFSNSRSEMNVSTLELGDSALYLCASSRGQGLDEQYFGPGTRLTVT.

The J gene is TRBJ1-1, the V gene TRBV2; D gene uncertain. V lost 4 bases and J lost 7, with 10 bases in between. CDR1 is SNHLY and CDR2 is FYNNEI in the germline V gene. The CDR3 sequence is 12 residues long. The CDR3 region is CASSAQQLEAFF. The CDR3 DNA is TGTGCCAGCAGTGCTCAGCAACTTGAAGCTTTCTTT.

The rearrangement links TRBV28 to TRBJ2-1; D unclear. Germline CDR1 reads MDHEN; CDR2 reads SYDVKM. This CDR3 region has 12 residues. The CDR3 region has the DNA TGTGTCGTCACAAGCTCCTACAATGAGCAGTTCTTC. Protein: CVVTSSYNEQFF.

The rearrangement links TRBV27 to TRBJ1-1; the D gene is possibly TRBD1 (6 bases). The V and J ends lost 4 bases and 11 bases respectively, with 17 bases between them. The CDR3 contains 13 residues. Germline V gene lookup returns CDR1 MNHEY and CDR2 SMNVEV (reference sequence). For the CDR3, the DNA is TGTGCCAGCAGTTCCGACAGGATGAGGGGTGCTTTCTTT. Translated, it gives CASSSDRMRGAFF.

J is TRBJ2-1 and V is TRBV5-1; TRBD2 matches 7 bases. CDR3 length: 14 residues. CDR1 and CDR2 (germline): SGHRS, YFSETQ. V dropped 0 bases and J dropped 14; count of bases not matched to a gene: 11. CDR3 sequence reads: CASSLGTRGQKEFF. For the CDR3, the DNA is TGCGCCAGCAGCTTGGGGACTAGGGGCCAGAAAGAGTTCTTC. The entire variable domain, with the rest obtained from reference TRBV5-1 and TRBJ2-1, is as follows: KAGVTQTPRYLIKTRGQQVTLSCSPISGHRSVSWYQQTPGQGLQFLFEYFSETQRNKGNFPGRFSGRQFSNSRSEMNVSTLELGDSALYLCASSLGTRGQKEFFGPGTRLTVL.

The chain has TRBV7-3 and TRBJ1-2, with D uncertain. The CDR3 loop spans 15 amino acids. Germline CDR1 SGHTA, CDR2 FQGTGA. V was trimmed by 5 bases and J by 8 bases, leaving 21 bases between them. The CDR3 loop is CASSPPSGSSRGYTF. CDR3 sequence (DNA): TGTGCCAGCAGCCCGCCCTCCGGGAGCTCAAGGGGCTACACCTTC.

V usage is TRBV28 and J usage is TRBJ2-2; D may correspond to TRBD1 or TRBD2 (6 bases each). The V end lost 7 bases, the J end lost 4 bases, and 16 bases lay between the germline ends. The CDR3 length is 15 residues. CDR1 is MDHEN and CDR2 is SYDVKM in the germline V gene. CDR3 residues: CASIDDKGGTGELFF. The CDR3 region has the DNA TGTGCCAGCATAGACGATAAGGGGGGCACCGGGGAGCTGTTTTTT.

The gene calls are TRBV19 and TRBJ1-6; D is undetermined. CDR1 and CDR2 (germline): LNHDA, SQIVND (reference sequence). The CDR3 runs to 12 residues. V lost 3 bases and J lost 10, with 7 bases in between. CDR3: CASSIERSPLHF. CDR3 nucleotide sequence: TGTGCCAGTAGTATTGAGAGATCACCCCTCCACTTT.